This TCR beta chain stems from a study of OX40 agonist ivuxolimab in advanced cancers. The overall study: People in dose escalation had one of these cancers: hepatocellular carcinoma, melanoma, renal cell or head and neck cancer.

The CDR3 loop spans 13 amino acids. Germline CDR1 is MNHEY and CDR2 is SVGAGI. The V and J ends lost 4 bases and 4 bases respectively, with 8 bases between them. TCRdb's copy holds only in-frame clones and misses some; the assay was immunoSEQ multiplex PCR. The sample includes about 27,000 clones, around four fifths of them seen just once. The rearrangement joins TRBV6-5 to TRBJ2-1; D not certain. The receptor was isolated from an adult with an advanced solid tumor such as melanoma, head and neck, liver or kidney cancer. The sequencing used CD4+ or CD8+ T cells sorted from blood, collected in a trial of the OX40 agonist ivuxolimab. The CDR3 sequence is CASSFAGYNEQFF. Here the CDR3 DNA reads TGTGCCAGCAGTTTCGCCGGGTACAATGAGCAGTTCTTC.